This T cell receptor (beta chain) was found in a study of CD8 T cells in Susac syndrome. CD8+ and CD4+ blood T cells underwent TCR beta sequencing. Study-wide results and caveats: The study conceded that relatively few individuals underwent its TCR sequencing and HLA analysis.

To note about this clonotype: Its antigen is unknown.

Germline V gene data show CDR1 as MGHRA and CDR2 as YSYEKL. The CDR3 length is 16 residues. Losses at the gene ends were 2 bases for V and 8 bases for J; bases not matched to a gene: 7. Reverse transcription used about 0.45 to 1 ug RNA and random hexamers. The CDR3 of TCR beta was amplified by immunoSEQ multiplex PCR across 54 Vbeta and 13 Jbeta. TCRdb reprocessed the immunoSEQ multiplex PCR reads via MiXCR and lists one record per CDR3 protein. The sample contains 200,000 or so distinct CDR3 sequences, 95% of which appear only once. Sequencing was carried out using CD4+ T cells from PBMCs. This TCR derives from a human donor with multiple sclerosis. The chain joins TRBV4-1 to TRBJ2-1, with 12 nucleotides matching TRBD2. The CDR3 DNA reads as TGCGCCAGCAGCCAACCACTAGCGGGGGGCGCATATGAGCAGTTCTTC. This gives the protein CASSQPLAGGAYEQFF.